Listed below are T cell receptor beta chains from one sample, sequenced in a study of T-cell reconstitution after alpha-beta-depleted transplantation in children. TCRdb analysed the PCR reads with MiXCR anew, one entry per CDR3 protein. There are fewer than 500,000 distinct CDR3 sequences in the sample; about 40% occur only once, and 27% lies in the top ten. Sequenced here: PBMCs, sampled before TCRalphabeta/CD19-depleted stem cell transplant. All receptors come from a girl aged 2-10 years with aplastic anemia, due to receive a stem cell transplant. The CDR3 runs from the conserved cysteine through the conserved F or W. The D gene is left open where the match is weak. Size tells how often a clone was seen (once, few, many) or the class of an expanded clone, and some rows leave it out.

TRBJ1-5,TRBD1,many,TRBV12-3/TRBV12-4,TGTGCCAGCAGTCTGGGGACAGTCAATCAGCCCCAGCATTTT,CASSLGTVNQPQHF
TRBJ2-3,TRBD2,NA,TRBV7-2,TGTGCCAGCAGCTCCATACTAGCGGGGGGGCCGGATACGCAGTATTTT,CASSSILAGGPDTQYF
TRBJ1-2,TRBD1,many,TRBV7-8,TGTGCCAGCAGCCCGACAGGGGAGACCTATGGCTACACCTTC,CASSPTGETYGYTF
TRBJ1-5,NA,NA,TRBV29-1,TGCAGCGCTAAAGCAGGAAGAAATCAGCCCCAGCATTTT,CSAKAGRNQPQHF
TRBJ1-6,NA,few,TRBV27,TGTGCCAGCAGTTTACTGCGACAGGTTCAGGACCCCCTCCACTTT,CASSLLRQVQDPLHF
TRBJ2-1,TRBD2,few,TRBV6-2/TRBV6-3,TGTGCCAGCGTCCGTCGTACGGCTAGCGGGAGCCCCGATGAGCAGTTCTTC,CASVRRTASGSPDEQFF
TRBJ2-3,NA,NA,TRBV29-1,TGCAGCGCCTATGACCGGGGAAATTGGGATACGCAGTATTTT,CSAYDRGNWDTQYF
TRBJ2-1,NA,few,TRBV7-6,TGTGCCAGCAGCCCATGGGTGGAGGGGCAGTACAATGAGCAGTTCTTC,CASSPWVEGQYNEQFF
TRBJ2-5,NA,many,TRBV12-3/TRBV12-4,TGTGCCAGCAGTTCCCGGTCCTGGGAAGAGACCCAGTACTTC,CASSSRSWEETQYF
TRBJ2-1,NA,few,TRBV9,TGTGCCAGCAGCTTGAGCGGGTTCTCCTACAATGAGCAGTTCTTC,CASSLSGFSYNEQFF
TRBJ1-2,NA,NA,TRBV20-1,TGCAGTGCCCTCGACCTAGAGGGCTATGGCTACACCTTC,CSALDLEGYGYTF
TRBJ2-3,NA,NA,TRBV6-1,TGTGCCAGCAGACCCCCGGGGACAGATACGCAGTATTTT,CASRPPGTDTQYF
TRBJ1-5,NA,NA,TRBV20-1,TGCAGTGCTAGAGGGCAGTTTAATCAGCCCCAGCATTTT,CSARGQFNQPQHF
TRBJ1-5,NA,NA,TRBV5-5,TGTGCCAGCAACCCGGGACCCCATCAGCCCCAGCATTTT,CASNPGPHQPQHF
TRBJ2-6,NA,NA,TRBV6-1,TGTGCCAGCAGTGATACGGGACGGCCCTCTGGGGCCAACGTCCTGACTTTC,CASSDTGRPSGANVLTF
TRBJ1-3,NA,NA,TRBV7-9,TGTGCCAGCAGCTATGGGCGATCTGGAAACACCATATATTTT,CASSYGRSGNTIYF
TRBJ2-1,TRBD1,NA,TRBV4-1,TGCGCCAGCAGCCAAGATCGTTTCGGCACAGGGGGCTCGTTAGAGCAGTTCTTC,CASSQDRFGTGGSLEQFF
TRBJ2-2,TRBD1,NA,TRBV20-1,TGCAGTGCTAGAGATGGGGACAGGGTGCACACCGGGGAGCTGTTTTTT,CSARDGDRVHTGELFF
TRBJ2-5,TRBD1,NA,TRBV28,TGTGCCAGCAGTAGCGAGGACAGGGTTCCCCAAGAGACCCAGTACTTC,CASSSEDRVPQETQYF
TRBJ2-3,NA,many,TRBV5-6,TGTGCCAGCAGCTTGGGGGTCAACCCAGATACGCAGTATTTT,CASSLGVNPDTQYF
TRBJ2-7,NA,NA,TRBV5-1,TGCGCCAGCAGCTTTATCGGCACCACCTACGAGCAGTACTTC,CASSFIGTTYEQYF
TRBJ2-3,NA,many,TRBV7-8,TGTGCCAGCAGCTTAGTGCGGGGCACAGATACGCAGTATTTT,CASSLVRGTDTQYF
TRBJ2-3,NA,NA,TRBV12-3/TRBV12-4,TGTGCCAGCAGTTTACGACTCGCGGACCCAGATACGCAGTATTTT,CASSLRLADPDTQYF
TRBJ1-1,TRBD1,NA,TRBV6-1,TGTGCCAGCTGGGACAGGGAGGTGAACACTGAAGCTTTCTTT,CASWDREVNTEAFF
TRBJ2-1,NA,few,TRBV6-1,TGTGCCAGCAACCGTCGGACAGACTCCTACAATGAGCAGTTCTTC,CASNRRTDSYNEQFF
TRBJ1-6,NA,few,TRBV27,TGTGCCAGCTGGGGCTCCTATAATTCACCCCTCCACTTT,CASWGSYNSPLHF
TRBJ2-2,TRBD1,NA,TRBV6-1,TGTGCCAGCAGTGAAGCGCCCAGACAGGGCGGGGAGCTGTTTTTT,CASSEAPRQGGELFF
TRBJ2-1,NA,many,TRBV3-1,TGTGCCAGCAGCCAGTTGTGGAATGAGCAGTTCTTC,CASSQLWNEQFF
TRBJ2-3,NA,few,TRBV7-6,TGTGCCAGCAGCAGAGCCGGGCCCCGGCGGGATACGCAGTATTTT,CASSRAGPRRDTQYF
TRBJ2-3,NA,NA,TRBV11-2,TGTGCCAGCGAACGAGTTTTCAGAGATACGCAGTATTTT,CASERVFRDTQYF
TRBJ1-4,NA,NA,TRBV6-5,TGTGCCAGCAGCTATGGGACAACTAATGAAAAACTGTTTTTT,CASSYGTTNEKLFF
TRBJ2-7,TRBD1,NA,TRBV30,TGTGCCTGGAGTGTACCGGACAGGGGACCCCACGAGCAGTACTTC,CAWSVPDRGPHEQYF
TRBJ2-5,TRBD2,NA,TRBV29-1,TGCAGCGGCCTAGCGGGGCAAGAGACCCAGTACTTC,CSGLAGQETQYF
TRBJ2-6,NA,NA,TRBV7-3,TGTGCCAGCACCGCCCGGGCGTCTGGGGCCAACGTCCTGACTTTC,CASTARASGANVLTF
TRBJ1-6,NA,NA,TRBV30,TGTGCCTGGAATGGGCAGGGAGATTCACCCCTCCACTTT,CAWNGQGDSPLHF
TRBJ2-1,TRBD1,NA,TRBV5-1,TGCGCCAGCAGCTTGGAACCGGGACAGGGGGCTTTGGAGCAGTTCTTC,CASSLEPGQGALEQFF
TRBJ2-7,TRBD1,NA,TRBV15,TGTGCCACCAGCAGAGGGGCAGGGGGTTTGGGGGAGCAGTACTTC,CATSRGAGGLGEQYF
TRBJ2-1,TRBD2,NA,TRBV20-1,TGCAGTGCCTCTTCGGGAGGAGTGGTTGAGCAGTTCTTC,CSASSGGVVEQFF
TRBJ2-1,TRBD2,NA,TRBV20-1,TGCAGTGCTCAATTAGCGGGAGGCTTCTACCATGGGCAGTTCTTC,CSAQLAGGFYHGQFF
TRBJ2-2,TRBD2,many,TRBV12-3/TRBV12-4,TGTGCCAGCAGTCTCAGCGGGAGGGACACCGGGGAGCTGTTTTTT,CASSLSGRDTGELFF
TRBJ1-1,NA,few,TRBV5-1,TGCGCCAGCAGCGACTTCGACAGTTCCAACACTGAAGCTTTCTTT,CASSDFDSSNTEAFF
TRBJ1-5,NA,NA,TRBV5-5,TGTGCCAGCAGCCAGGACACTATTCAGCCCCAGCATTTT,CASSQDTIQPQHF
TRBJ2-1,NA,many,TRBV6-1,TGTGCCAGCAGTGAAGAGAACAGGCCGAAGTTCTTC,CASSEENRPKFF
TRBJ2-1,NA,NA,TRBV20-1,TGCAGTGCTAGAGATCCCTATCCCTACAATGAGCAGTTCTTC,CSARDPYPYNEQFF
TRBJ1-2,TRBD1,NA,TRBV28,TGTGCCGTGGACAGGGACCACTATGGCTACACCTTC,CAVDRDHYGYTF